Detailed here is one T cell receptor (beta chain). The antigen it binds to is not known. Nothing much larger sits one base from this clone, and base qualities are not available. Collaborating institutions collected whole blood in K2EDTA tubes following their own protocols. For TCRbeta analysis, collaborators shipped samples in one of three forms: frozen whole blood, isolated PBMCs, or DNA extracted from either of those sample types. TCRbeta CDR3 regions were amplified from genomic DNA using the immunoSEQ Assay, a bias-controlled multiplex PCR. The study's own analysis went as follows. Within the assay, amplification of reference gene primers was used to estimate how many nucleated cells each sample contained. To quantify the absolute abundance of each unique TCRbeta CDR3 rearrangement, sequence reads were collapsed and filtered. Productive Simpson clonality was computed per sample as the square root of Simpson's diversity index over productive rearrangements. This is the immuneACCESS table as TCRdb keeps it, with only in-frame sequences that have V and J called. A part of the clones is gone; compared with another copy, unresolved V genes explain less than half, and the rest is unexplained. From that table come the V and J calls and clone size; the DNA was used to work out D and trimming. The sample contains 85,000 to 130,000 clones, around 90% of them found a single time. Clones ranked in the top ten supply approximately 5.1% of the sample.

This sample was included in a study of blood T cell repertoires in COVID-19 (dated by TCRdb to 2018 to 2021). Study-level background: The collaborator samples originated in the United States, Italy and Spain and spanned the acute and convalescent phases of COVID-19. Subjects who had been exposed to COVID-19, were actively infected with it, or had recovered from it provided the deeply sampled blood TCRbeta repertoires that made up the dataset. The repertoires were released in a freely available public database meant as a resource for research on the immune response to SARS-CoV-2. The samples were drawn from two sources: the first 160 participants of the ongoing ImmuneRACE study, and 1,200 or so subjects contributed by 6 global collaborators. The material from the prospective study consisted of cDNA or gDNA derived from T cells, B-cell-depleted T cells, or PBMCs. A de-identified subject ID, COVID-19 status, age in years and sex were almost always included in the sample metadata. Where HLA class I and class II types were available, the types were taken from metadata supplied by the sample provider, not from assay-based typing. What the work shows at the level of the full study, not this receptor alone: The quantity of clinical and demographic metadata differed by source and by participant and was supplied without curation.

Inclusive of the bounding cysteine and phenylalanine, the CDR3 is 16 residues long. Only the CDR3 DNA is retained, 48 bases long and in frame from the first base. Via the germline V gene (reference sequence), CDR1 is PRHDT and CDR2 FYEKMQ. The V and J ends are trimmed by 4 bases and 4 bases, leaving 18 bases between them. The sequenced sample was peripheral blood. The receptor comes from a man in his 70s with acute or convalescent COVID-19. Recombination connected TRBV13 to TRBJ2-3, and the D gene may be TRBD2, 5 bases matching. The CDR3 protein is CASSSRGQGTADTQYF. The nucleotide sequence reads TGTGCCAGCAGCTCCCGCGGGCAAGGAACGGCAGATACGCAGTATTTT.